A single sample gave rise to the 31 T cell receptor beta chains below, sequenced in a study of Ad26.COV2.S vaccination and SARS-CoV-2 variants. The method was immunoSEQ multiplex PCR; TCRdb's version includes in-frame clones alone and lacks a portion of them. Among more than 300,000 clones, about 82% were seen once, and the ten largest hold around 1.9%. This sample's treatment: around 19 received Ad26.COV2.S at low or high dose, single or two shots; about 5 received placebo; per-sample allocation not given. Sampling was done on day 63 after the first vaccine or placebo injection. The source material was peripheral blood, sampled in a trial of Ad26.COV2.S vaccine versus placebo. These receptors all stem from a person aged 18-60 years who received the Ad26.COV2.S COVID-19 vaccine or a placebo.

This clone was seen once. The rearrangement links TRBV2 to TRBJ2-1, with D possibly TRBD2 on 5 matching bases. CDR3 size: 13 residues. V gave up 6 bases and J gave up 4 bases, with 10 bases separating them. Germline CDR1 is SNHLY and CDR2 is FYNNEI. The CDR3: CASRAGLYNEQFF. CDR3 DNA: TGTGCCAGCAGGGCGGGCTTATACAATGAGCAGTTCTTC.

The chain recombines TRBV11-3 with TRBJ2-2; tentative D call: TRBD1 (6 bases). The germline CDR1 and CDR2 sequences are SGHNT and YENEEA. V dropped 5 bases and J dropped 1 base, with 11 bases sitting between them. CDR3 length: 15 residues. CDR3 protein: CASSPGQKNTGELFF. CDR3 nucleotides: TGTGCCAGCAGCCCAGGACAGAAGAACACCGGGGAGCTGTTTTTT.

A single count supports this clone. CDR3 protein: CASSPRGHPQETQYF. The DNA of the CDR3 is TGTGCCAGCAGCCCCCGGGGACATCCCCAAGAGACCCAGTACTTC. This chain connects TRBV9 to TRBJ2-5; perhaps TRBD1 as D (6 bases). The CDR3 has 15 amino acids. The V gene's germline CDR1 is SGDLS and CDR2 YYNGEE. V lost 4 bases and J 1 base, leaving 14 bases between the germline ends.

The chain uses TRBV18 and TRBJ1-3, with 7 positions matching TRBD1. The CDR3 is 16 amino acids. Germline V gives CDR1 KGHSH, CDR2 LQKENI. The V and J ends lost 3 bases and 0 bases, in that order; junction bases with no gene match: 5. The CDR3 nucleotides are TGTGCCAGCTCACCCCGGGACAGAAGCTCTGGAAACACCATATATTTT. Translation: CASSPRDRSSGNTIYF. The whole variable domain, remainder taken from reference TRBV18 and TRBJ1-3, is NAGVMQNPRHLVRRRGQEARLRCSPMKGHSHVYWYRQLPEEGLKFMVYLQKENIIDESGMPKERFSAEFPKEGPSILRIQQVVRGDSAAYFCASSPRDRSSGNTIYFGEGSWLTVV.

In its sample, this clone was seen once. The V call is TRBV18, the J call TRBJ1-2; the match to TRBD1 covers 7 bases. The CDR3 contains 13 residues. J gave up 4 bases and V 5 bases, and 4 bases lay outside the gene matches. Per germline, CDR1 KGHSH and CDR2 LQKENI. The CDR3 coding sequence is TGTGCCAGCTCAGAGGGGGCCTTCTATGGCTACACCTTC. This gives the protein CASSEGAFYGYTF.

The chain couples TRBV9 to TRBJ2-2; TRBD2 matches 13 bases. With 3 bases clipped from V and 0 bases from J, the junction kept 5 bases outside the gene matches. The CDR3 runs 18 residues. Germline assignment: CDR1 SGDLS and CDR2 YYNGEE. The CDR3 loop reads CASSGRTSGSPNTGELFF. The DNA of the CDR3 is TGTGCCAGCAGCGGGCGGACTAGCGGGAGCCCGAACACCGGGGAGCTGTTTTTT.

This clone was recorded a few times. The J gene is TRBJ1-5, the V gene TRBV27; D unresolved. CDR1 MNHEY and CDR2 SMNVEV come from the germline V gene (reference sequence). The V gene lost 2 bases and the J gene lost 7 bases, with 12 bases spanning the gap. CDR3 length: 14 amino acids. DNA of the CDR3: TGTGCCAGCAGTTTAAAGGAAGGGAGACAGCCCCAGCATTTT. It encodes CASSLKEGRQPQHF.

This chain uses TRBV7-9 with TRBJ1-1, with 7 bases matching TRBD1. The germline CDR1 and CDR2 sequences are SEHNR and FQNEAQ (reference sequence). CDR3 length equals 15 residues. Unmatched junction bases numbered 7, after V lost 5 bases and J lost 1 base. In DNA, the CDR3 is TGTGCCAGCAGCAACCGGGGGACAGCGAACACTGAAGCTTTCTTT. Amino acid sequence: CASSNRGTANTEAFF.

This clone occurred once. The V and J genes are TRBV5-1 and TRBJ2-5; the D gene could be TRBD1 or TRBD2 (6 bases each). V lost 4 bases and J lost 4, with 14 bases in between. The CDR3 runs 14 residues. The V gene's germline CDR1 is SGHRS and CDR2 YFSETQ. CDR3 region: CASSGRGRLETQYF. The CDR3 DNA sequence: TGCGCCAGCAGCGGCCGGGGGCGATTAGAGACCCAGTACTTC. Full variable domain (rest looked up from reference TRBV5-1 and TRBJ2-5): KAGVTQTPRYLIKTRGQQVTLSCSPISGHRSVSWYQQTPGQGLQFLFEYFSETQRNKGNFPGRFSGRQFSNSRSEMNVSTLELGDSALYLCASSGRGRLETQYFGPGTRLLVL.

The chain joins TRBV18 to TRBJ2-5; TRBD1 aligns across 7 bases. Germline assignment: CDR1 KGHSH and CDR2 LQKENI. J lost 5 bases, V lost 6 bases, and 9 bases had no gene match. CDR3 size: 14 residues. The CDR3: CASSPLGQRETQYF. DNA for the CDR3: TGTGCCAGCTCCCCGCTGGGACAGCGGGAGACCCAGTACTTC.

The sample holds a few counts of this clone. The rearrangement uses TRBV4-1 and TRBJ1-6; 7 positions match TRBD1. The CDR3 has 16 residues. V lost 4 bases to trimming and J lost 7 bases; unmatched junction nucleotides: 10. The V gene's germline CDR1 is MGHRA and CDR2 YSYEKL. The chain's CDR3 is CASSPAGQRKNSPLHF. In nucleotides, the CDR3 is TGCGCCAGCAGCCCAGCGGGACAGCGAAAAAATTCACCCCTCCACTTT.

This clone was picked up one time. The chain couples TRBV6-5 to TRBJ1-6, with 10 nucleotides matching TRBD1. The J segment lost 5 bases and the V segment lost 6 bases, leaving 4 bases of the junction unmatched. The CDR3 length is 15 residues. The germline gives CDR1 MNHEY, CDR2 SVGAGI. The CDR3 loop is CASRVGQGNNSPLHF. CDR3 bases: TGTGCCAGCAGGGTGGGACAGGGGAATAATTCACCCCTCCACTTT.

CDR3 amino acids: CASSIFRTSGGSYNEQFF. In DNA form, the CDR3 reads TGTGCCAGTAGTATATTTAGGACTAGCGGGGGGTCCTACAATGAGCAGTTCTTC. The chain carries TRBV19 and TRBJ2-1; TRBD2 matches at 14 bases. V gave up 2 bases and J gave up 1 base; unmatched junction bases: 4. From germline, CDR1 is LNHDA and CDR2 SQIVND (reference sequence). The CDR3 has 18 amino acids.

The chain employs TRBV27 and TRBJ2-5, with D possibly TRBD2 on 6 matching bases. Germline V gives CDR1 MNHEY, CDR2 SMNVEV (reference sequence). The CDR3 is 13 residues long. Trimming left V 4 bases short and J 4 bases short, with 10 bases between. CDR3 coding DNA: TGTGCCAGCAGTTCCTCCGGGGGAGAGACCCAGTACTTC. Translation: CASSSSGGETQYF.

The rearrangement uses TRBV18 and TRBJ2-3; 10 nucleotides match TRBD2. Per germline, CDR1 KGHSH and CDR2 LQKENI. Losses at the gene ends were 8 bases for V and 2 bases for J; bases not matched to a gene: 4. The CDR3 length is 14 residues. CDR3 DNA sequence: TGTGCCAGCGCAGGACTAGCGGACACAGATACGCAGTATTTT. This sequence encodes CASAGLADTDTQYF. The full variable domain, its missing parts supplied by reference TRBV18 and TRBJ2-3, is NAGVMQNPRHLVRRRGQEARLRCSPMKGHSHVYWYRQLPEEGLKFMVYLQKENIIDESGMPKERFSAEFPKEGPSILRIQQVVRGDSAAYFCASAGLADTDTQYFGPGTRLTVL.

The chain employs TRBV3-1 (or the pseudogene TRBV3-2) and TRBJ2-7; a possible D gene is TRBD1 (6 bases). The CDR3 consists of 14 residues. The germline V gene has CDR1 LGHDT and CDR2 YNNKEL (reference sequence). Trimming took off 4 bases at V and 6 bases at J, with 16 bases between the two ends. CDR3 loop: CASSLLGVGGEQYF. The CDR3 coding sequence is TGTGCCAGCAGCCTCCTGGGGGTAGGGGGCGAGCAGTACTTC.

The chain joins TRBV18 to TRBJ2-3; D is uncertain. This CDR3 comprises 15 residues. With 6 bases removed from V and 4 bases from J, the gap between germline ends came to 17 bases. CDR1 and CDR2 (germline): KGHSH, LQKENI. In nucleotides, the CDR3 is TGTGCCAGCTCCCGAGATGGTCAGCTCTCAGATACGCAGTATTTT. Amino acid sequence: CASSRDGQLSDTQYF.

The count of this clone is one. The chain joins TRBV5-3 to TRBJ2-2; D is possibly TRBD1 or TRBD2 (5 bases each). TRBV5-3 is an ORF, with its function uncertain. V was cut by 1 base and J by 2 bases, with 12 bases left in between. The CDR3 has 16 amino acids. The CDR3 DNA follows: TGTGCCAGAAGCTTGTTGAGGGGCCGAAACACCGGGGAGCTGTTTTTT. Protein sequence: CARSLLRGRNTGELFF.

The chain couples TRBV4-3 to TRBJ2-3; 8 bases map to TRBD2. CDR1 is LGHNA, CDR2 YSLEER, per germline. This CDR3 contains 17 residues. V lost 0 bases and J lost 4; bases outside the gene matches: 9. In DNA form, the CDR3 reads TGCGCCAGCAGCCAAGATTCGGGGCTAGCGGGCTCAGATACGCAGTATTTT. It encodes CASSQDSGLAGSDTQYF.

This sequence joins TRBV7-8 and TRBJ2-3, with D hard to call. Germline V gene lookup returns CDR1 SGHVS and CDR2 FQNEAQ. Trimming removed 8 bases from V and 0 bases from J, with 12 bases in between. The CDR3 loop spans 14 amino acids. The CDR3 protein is CASVPPYSTDTQYF. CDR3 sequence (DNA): TGTGCCAGCGTACCGCCTTACAGCACAGATACGCAGTATTTT.

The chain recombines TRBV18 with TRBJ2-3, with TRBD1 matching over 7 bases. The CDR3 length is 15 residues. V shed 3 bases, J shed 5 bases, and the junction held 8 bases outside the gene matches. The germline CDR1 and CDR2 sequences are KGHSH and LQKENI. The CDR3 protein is CASSPGQPRGDTQYF. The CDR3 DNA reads TGTGCCAGCTCACCGGGACAGCCCAGGGGAGATACGCAGTATTTT. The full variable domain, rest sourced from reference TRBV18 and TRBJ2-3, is NAGVMQNPRHLVRRRGQEARLRCSPMKGHSHVYWYRQLPEEGLKFMVYLQKENIIDESGMPKERFSAEFPKEGPSILRIQQVVRGDSAAYFCASSPGQPRGDTQYFGPGTRLTVL.

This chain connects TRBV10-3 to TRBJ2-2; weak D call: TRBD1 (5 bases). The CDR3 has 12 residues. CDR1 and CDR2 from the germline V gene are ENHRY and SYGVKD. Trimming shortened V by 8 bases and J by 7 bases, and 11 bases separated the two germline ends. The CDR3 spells CAIGAVDGELFF. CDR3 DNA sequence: TGTGCCATCGGGGCGGTCGACGGGGAGCTGTTTTTT.

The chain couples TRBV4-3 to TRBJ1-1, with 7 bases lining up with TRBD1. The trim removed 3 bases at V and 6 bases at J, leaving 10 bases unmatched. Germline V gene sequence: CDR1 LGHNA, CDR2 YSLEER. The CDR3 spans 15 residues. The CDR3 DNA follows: TGCGCCAGCAGCCATCGCGGACAGGCAGCCCCTGAAGCTTTCTTT. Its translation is CASSHRGQAAPEAFF.

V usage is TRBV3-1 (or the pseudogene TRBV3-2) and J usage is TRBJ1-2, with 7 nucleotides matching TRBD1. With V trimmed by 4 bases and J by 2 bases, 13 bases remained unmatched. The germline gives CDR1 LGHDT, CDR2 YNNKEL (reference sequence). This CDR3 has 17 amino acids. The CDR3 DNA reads TGTGCCAGCAGCCCGAGGACAGGTAACCAATTCAACTATGGCTACACCTTC. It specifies CASSPRTGNQFNYGYTF.

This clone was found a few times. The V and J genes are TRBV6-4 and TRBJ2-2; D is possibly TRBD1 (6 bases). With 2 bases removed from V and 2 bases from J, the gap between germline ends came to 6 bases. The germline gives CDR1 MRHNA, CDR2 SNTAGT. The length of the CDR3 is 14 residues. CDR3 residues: CASSDGTNTGELFF. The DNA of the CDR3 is TGTGCCAGCAGTGACGGGACAAACACCGGGGAGCTGTTTTTT.

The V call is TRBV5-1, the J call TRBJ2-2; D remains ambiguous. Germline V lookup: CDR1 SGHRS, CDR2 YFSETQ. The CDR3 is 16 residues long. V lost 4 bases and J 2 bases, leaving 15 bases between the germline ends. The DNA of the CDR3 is TGCGCCAGCAGCCAAGGAGTGGGGTTCAACACCGGGGAGCTGTTTTTT. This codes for CASSQGVGFNTGELFF. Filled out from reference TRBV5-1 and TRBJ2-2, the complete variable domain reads KAGVTQTPRYLIKTRGQQVTLSCSPISGHRSVSWYQQTPGQGLQFLFEYFSETQRNKGNFPGRFSGRQFSNSRSEMNVSTLELGDSALYLCASSQGVGFNTGELFFGEGSRLTVL.

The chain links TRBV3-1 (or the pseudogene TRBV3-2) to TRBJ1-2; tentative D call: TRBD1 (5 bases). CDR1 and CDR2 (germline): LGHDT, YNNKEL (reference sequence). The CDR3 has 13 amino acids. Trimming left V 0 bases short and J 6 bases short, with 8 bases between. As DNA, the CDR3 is TGTGCCAGCAGCCAAGAAACAGGAGATGGCTACACCTTC. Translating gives CASSQETGDGYTF.

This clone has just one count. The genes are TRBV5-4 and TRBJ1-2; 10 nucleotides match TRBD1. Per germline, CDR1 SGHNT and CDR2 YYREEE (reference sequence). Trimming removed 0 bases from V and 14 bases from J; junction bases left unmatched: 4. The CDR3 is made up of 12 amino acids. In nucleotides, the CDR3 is TGTGCCAGCAGCTTGGCCGGACAGGGGGAAACCTTC. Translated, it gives CASSLAGQGETF.

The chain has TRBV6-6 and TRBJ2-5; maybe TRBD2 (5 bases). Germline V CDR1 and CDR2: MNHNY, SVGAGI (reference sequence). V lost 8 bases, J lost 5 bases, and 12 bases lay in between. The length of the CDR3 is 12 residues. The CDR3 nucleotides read TGTGCCAGCGGACCAGGCGGGGAGACCCAGTACTTC. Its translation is CASGPGGETQYF.

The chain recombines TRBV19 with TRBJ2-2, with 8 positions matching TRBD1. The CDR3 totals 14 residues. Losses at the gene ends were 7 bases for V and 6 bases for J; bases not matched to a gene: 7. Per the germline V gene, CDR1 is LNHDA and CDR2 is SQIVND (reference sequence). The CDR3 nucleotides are TGTGCCAGTACCGGACAGGGAAGGGCCGGGGAGCTGTTTTTT. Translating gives CASTGQGRAGELFF.

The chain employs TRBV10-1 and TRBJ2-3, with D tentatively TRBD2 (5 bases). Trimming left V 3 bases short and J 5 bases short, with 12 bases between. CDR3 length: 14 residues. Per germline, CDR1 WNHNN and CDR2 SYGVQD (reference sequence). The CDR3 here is CASSDHGEGDTQYF. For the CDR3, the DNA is TGCGCCAGCAGTGACCACGGAGAGGGAGATACGCAGTATTTT.